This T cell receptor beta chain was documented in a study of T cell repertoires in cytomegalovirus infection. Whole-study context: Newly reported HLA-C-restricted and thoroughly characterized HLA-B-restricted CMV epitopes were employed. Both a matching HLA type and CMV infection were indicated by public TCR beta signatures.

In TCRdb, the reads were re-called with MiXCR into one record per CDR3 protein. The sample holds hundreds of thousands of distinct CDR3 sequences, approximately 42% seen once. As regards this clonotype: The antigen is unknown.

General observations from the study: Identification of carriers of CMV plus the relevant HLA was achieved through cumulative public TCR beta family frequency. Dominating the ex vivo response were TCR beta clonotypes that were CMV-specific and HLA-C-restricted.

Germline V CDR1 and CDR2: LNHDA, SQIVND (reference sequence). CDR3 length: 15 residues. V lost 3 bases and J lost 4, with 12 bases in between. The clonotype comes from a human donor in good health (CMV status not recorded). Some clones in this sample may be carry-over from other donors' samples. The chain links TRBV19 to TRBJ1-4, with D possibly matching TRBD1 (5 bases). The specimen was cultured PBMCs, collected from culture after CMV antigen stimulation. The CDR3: CASSIGGDGNEKLFF. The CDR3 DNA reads TGTGCCAGTAGTATCGGAGGGGACGGTAATGAAAAACTGTTTTTT.